The clone carrying this TCR beta chain appeared once. No antigen is known for it. RNA amounts of roughly 0.45 to 1 ug underwent reverse transcription with random hexamers. Amplification of TCR beta CDR3 was carried out by immunoSEQ multiplex PCR, which covered 54 Vbeta and 13 Jbeta segments. MiXCR was run by TCRdb on the immunoSEQ multiplex PCR reads, yielding one entry per CDR3 protein. The sample shows under 550,000 distinct CDR3 sequences, 85% to 90% of them seen only once. Germline CDR1 SGHRS, CDR2 YFSETQ. Trimming cost V 4 bases and J 7 bases, with 18 bases left between them. This CDR3 is built from 15 residues. Included as multiple sclerosis controls were treatment-naive patients who had stable or active relapsing-remitting disease. These data originate in a study of CD8 T cells in Susac syndrome. Study results and caveats: The study conceded that its TCR sequencing and HLA analysis involved relatively few individuals.

The sequence was collected from a human donor with multiple sclerosis. The chain uses TRBV5-1 and TRBJ2-1; D is tentatively TRBD1 or TRBD2 (5 bases each). The sequencing input was CD8+ T cells from PBMCs. CDR3 sequence: CASSGDLDLGNEQFF. The CDR3, as DNA: TGCGCCAGCAGCGGGGACCTCGATCTGGGTAATGAGCAGTTCTTC.